The following is a T cell receptor (beta chain) sequence with its context. Its antigen is unknown. This record belongs to a study of cytomegalovirus exposure and HLA in healthy donors. Findings and limits, study-wide: Among TCR beta chains, those listed as cytomegalovirus-associated numbered over 150.

PCR was performed using 60 Vbeta and 13 Jbeta primers. Measured with immunoSEQ multiplex PCR; TCRdb has only the in-frame clones, and not every one. The sample holds about 200,000 clones, around 81% seen once. This CDR3 has 12 residues. Trimming shortened V by 1 base and J by 7 bases, and 9 bases separated the two germline ends. Per germline, CDR1 SGHKS and CDR2 YYEKEE (reference sequence). Everyone who donated was a healthy bone marrow donor. This sequence was found in a man under 40 in good health and CMV-seronegative. J is TRBJ2-7 and V is TRBV5-5; tentative D call: TRBD2 (6 bases). Sequenced: PBMCs. CDR3 nucleotide sequence: TGTGCCAGCAGCTTGAGCGGGCGGGAGCAGTACTTC. Its translation: CASSLSGREQYF.